The 8 T cell receptor beta chains reported below all come from one sample, sequenced in a study of blood T cell repertoires in COVID-19. TCRdb's copy holds only in-frame clones and misses some; the assay was immunoSEQ multiplex PCR. The sample has about 99,000 clones; roughly 89% are singletons. The sequenced sample consisted of peripheral blood. The source of these receptors is a man between 65 and 85 years old with active or convalescent COVID-19.

This clone was counted once. The chain couples TRBV7-2 to TRBJ2-1; 9 positions agree with TRBD1. V lost 5 bases, J lost 5 bases, and 7 bases stayed unmatched. The CDR3 is 15 residues long. Germline V gene sequence: CDR1 SGHTA, CDR2 FQGNSA. The CDR3 DNA reads as TGTGCCAGCAGCCCCGGGACAGGGTGGGACAATGAGCAGTTCTTC. Its translation: CASSPGTGWDNEQFF. Filled out from reference TRBV7-2 and TRBJ2-1, the complete variable domain reads GAGVSQSPSNKVTEKGKDVELRCDPISGHTALYWYRQSLGQGLEFLIYFQGNSAPDKSGLPSDRFSAERTGGSVSTLTIQRTQQEDSAVYLCASSPGTGWDNEQFFGPGTRLTVL.

This rearrangement joins TRBV27 to TRBJ1-1; TRBD1 matches 8 bases. Germline V gene lookup returns CDR1 MNHEY and CDR2 SMNVEV (reference sequence). The length of the CDR3 is 13 residues. The junction had 6 bases not matched to a gene; V was cut back by 8 bases and J by 4 bases. CDR3 in amino acids: CASRGGTGTEAFF. The CDR3 DNA reads as TGTGCCAGCCGCGGAGGGACAGGCACTGAAGCTTTCTTT.

There are a few counts of this clone. The chain is built from TRBV6-6 and TRBJ2-3; 7 bases are a match to TRBD2. This CDR3 region has 16 residues. Germline values: CDR1 MNHNY, CDR2 SVGAGI (reference sequence). Losses at the gene ends were 6 bases for V and 6 bases for J; bases not matched to a gene: 15. In DNA, the CDR3 is TGTGCCAGCAGGGCCCGGACTAGTAGGTTTGCGGATACGCAGTATTTT. Translation: CASRARTSRFADTQYF.

This chain links TRBV20-1 with TRBJ1-1; TRBD1 matches at 11 bases. Trimming removed 3 bases from V and 5 bases from J; junction bases left unmatched: 2. This CDR3 has 13 residues. Germline CDR1 and CDR2: DFQATT and SNEGSKA (reference sequence). This chain's CDR3 is CSASRDRGTEAFF. Here the CDR3 DNA reads TGCAGTGCTAGTCGGGACAGGGGGACTGAAGCTTTCTTT.

The V and J genes are TRBV5-6 and TRBJ1-6, with 9 bases identical to TRBD1. CDR3 length: 17 residues. Looked up from germline, CDR1 is SGHDT and CDR2 is YYEEEE. The trim removed 0 bases at V and 7 bases at J, leaving 8 bases unmatched. The CDR3 DNA reads TGTGCCAGCAGCTTGGCGACAGGGGGTATTTCGAATTCACCCCTCCACTTT. Translated, it gives CASSLATGGISNSPLHF. The full variable domain, its missing parts supplied by reference TRBV5-6 and TRBJ1-6, is DAGVTQSPTHLIKTRGQQVTLRCSPKSGHDTVSWYQQALGQGPQFIFQYYEEEERQRGNFPDRFSGHQFPNYSSELNVNALLLGDSALYLCASSLATGGISNSPLHFGNGTRLTVT.

The CDR3 loop reads CASSDSWGQRRNGYTF. The CDR3 coding sequence is TGTGCCAGCAGTGACTCGTGGGGACAGCGGAGAAATGGCTACACCTTC. This chain links TRBV6-4 with TRBJ1-2, with TRBD1 identical over 7 bases. This CDR3 spans 16 amino acids. V shed 0 bases, J shed 6 bases, and the junction held 10 bases outside the gene matches. Germline values: CDR1 MRHNA, CDR2 SNTAGT.

J is TRBJ1-6 and V is TRBV25-1, with D tentatively TRBD1 (6 bases). The CDR3 spans 14 residues. CDR1 and CDR2 (germline): MGHDK, SYGVNS. Trimming stripped 5 bases from V and 7 bases from J, with 12 bases between. This chain's CDR3 is CASSSWTANSPLHF. CDR3 sequence (DNA): TGTGCCAGCAGTTCATGGACAGCCAATTCACCCCTCCACTTT.

This rearrangement joins TRBV7-3 to TRBJ1-1; a weak D match, TRBD1 (6 bases). V was trimmed by 5 bases and J by 0 bases, leaving 16 bases between them. From germline, CDR1 is SGHTA and CDR2 FQGTGA. CDR3 length: 16 residues. CDR3 in amino acids: CASSQGQRGVNTEAFF. The DNA for the CDR3 is TGTGCCAGCAGCCAGGGACAACGTGGGGTGAACACTGAAGCTTTCTTT.